A single sample is the source of the 23 T cell receptor beta chains below, sequenced in a study of shared clonotypes between healthy human individuals. Clones were sequenced by immunoSEQ multiplex PCR, and TCRdb holds only the in-frame ones, with some missing. The data hold roughly 2 million clones, with over 85% observed a single time. The naive CD8 population came from CD45RO-negative cells selected for CCR7, without terminally differentiated effector memory CD45RA+ cells. The sequencing sample was made of naive CD8+ T cells sorted from blood. The receptors derive from a man aged 18 to 29 in good health.

The rearrangement uses TRBV28 and TRBJ2-7, with 10 nucleotides matching TRBD1. Trimming took 7 bases from V and 5 from J; bases not matched to a gene: 11. CDR3 size: 15 residues. The germline V gene has CDR1 MDHEN and CDR2 SYDVKM. DNA for the CDR3: TGTGCCAGCACCATTGGTGGGACAGGGGCCCACGAGCAGTACTTC. This encodes CASTIGGTGAHEQYF.

The gene calls are TRBV19 and TRBJ2-7, with 9 bases lining up with TRBD1. This CDR3 contains 14 residues. Per the germline V gene, CDR1 is LNHDA and CDR2 is SQIVND (reference sequence). V shed 6 bases, J shed 3 bases, and the junction held 6 bases outside the gene matches. This CDR3 reads CASSWGDRVYEQYF. The CDR3 nucleotides read TGTGCCAGTAGCTGGGGGGACAGGGTCTACGAGCAGTACTTC. The full variable domain, rest sourced from reference TRBV19 and TRBJ2-7, is DGGITQSPKYLFRKEGQNVTLSCEQNLNHDAMYWYRQDPGQGLRLIYYSQIVNDFQKGDIAEGYSVSREKKESFPLTVTSAQKNPTAFYLCASSWGDRVYEQYFGPGTRLTVT.

This clone appeared once. The chain joins TRBV13 to TRBJ2-1, with TRBD2 identical over 13 bases. Germline lookup yields CDR1 PRHDT and CDR2 FYEKMQ (reference sequence). This CDR3 contains 16 residues. V shed 5 bases, J shed 10 bases, and the junction held 11 bases outside the gene matches. CDR3 sequence: CASSGPGLAGKFEQFF. The DNA of the CDR3 is TGTGCCAGCAGCGGCCCGGGACTAGCGGGAAAATTCGAGCAGTTCTTC. The complete variable domain, with remaining parts taken from reference TRBV13 and TRBJ2-1, reads AAGVIQSPRHLIKEKRETATLKCYPIPRHDTVYWYQQGPGQDPQFLISFYEKMQSDKGSIPDRFSAQQFSDYHSELNMSSLELGDSALYFCASSGPGLAGKFEQFFGPGTRLTVL.

This clone has just one count. CDR3 nucleotides: TGTGCCAGCAGCTTGGTGGAGGAGGATACGCAGTATTTT. Translation: CASSLVEEDTQYF. V usage is TRBV5-4 and J usage is TRBJ2-3, with D perhaps matching TRBD2 (5 bases). Trimming stripped 0 bases from V and 6 bases from J, with 8 bases between. The CDR3 contains 13 residues. The germline CDR1 and CDR2 sequences are SGHNT and YYREEE (reference sequence).

A single count supports this clone. The chain combines TRBV28 with TRBJ1-4; no firm D call. Germline lookup yields CDR1 MDHEN and CDR2 SYDVKM. This CDR3 is built from 14 residues. Trimming took 5 bases from V and 0 from J, leaving 7 bases between them. The DNA of the CDR3 is TGTGCCAGCAGTCACACCCCAACTAATGAAAAACTGTTTTTT. It encodes CASSHTPTNEKLFF.

The chain carries TRBV25-1 and TRBJ1-1; TRBD1 might be the D (5 bases). Trimming took 6 bases from V and 6 from J, leaving 14 bases between them. Germline V gene data show CDR1 as MGHDK and CDR2 as SYGVNS. This CDR3 has 13 residues. CDR3 region: CASSPGISAEAFF. CDR3 sequence (DNA): TGTGCCAGCAGCCCAGGGATTAGCGCTGAAGCTTTCTTT.

This clone was recorded only once. The gene calls are TRBV28 and TRBJ2-1; 10 positions agree with TRBD2. The junction had 15 bases not matched to a gene; V was cut back by 3 bases and J by 1 base. Germline-derived CDR1 and CDR2 are MDHEN and SYDVKM. The CDR3 totals 20 residues. CDR3 sequence (DNA): TGTGCCAGCAGTTTGGGTTCGGCTAGCGGGGGCATATCGTCCTACAATGAGCAGTTCTTC. It is translated as CASSLGSASGGISSYNEQFF.

The chain has TRBV10-3 and TRBJ2-1, with D possibly TRBD2 on 5 matching bases. The CDR3 runs to 17 residues. The germline CDR1 and CDR2 sequences are ENHRY and SYGVKD. Trimming took off 0 bases at V and 2 bases at J, with 14 bases between the two ends. The CDR3 DNA sequence: TGTGCCATCAGTGAGTCGGGGTTTTCGGGAACCTACAATGAGCAGTTCTTC. It codes for CAISESGFSGTYNEQFF.

This clone is a singleton in its sample. This specimen includes other DNA sequences encoding the same CDR3. The chain recombines TRBV4-3 with TRBJ2-7; D remains ambiguous. Germline CDR1 LGHNA, CDR2 YSLEER. V shed 0 bases and J shed 2 bases, with 11 bases lying between them. CDR3 size: 15 residues. The CDR3 loop is CASSQDPDSAYEQYF. DNA of the CDR3: TGCGCCAGCAGCCAAGATCCTGACTCCGCCTACGAGCAGTACTTC.

The V call is TRBV5-1, the J call TRBJ2-1, with 11 bases aligning to TRBD2. With V trimmed by 4 bases and J by 4 bases, 4 bases remained unmatched. Germline CDR1 and CDR2: SGHRS and YFSETQ. CDR3 length equals 15 residues. Here the CDR3 reads CASSPGLAEYNEQFF. CDR3 nucleotide sequence: TGCGCCAGCAGCCCGGGACTAGCGGAATACAATGAGCAGTTCTTC.

The chain couples TRBV2 to TRBJ2-7, with TRBD2 as a possible D gene (6 bases). Germline V gene sequence: CDR1 SNHLY, CDR2 FYNNEI. The length of the CDR3 is 13 residues. Trimming removed 5 bases at V and 0 bases at J, with 8 bases between. In DNA form, the CDR3 reads TGTGCCAGCAGTCCTAGCGTCTCCTACGAGCAGTACTTC. Translating gives CASSPSVSYEQYF.

This clone was observed a single time. CDR3 coding DNA: TGCGCCAGCAGCCAGCTGGAGGGGGAAAACACCATATATTTT. It translates to CASSQLEGENTIYF. V and J are TRBV4-1 and TRBJ1-3, with D possibly TRBD1 on 6 matching bases. The CDR3 loop spans 14 amino acids. Germline V CDR1 and CDR2: MGHRA, YSYEKL. V was shortened by 3 bases and J by 6 bases, with 12 bases between the two germline ends.

The V gene is TRBV4-1, the J gene TRBJ1-4; TRBD1 matches 7 bases. Germline V gene data show CDR1 as MGHRA and CDR2 as YSYEKL. The CDR3 is 16 amino acids. The ends lost 1 base at V and 7 bases at J; junction bases unmatched: 9. This CDR3 reads CASSQARGAEGEKLFF. CDR3 coding DNA: TGCGCCAGCAGCCAAGCCAGGGGGGCGGAAGGTGAAAAACTGTTTTTT.

The V gene is TRBV7-9, the J gene TRBJ2-7; tentative D call: TRBD1 (6 bases). Germline V gives CDR1 SEHNR, CDR2 FQNEAQ (reference sequence). The CDR3 is 12 residues long. With 4 bases removed from V and 7 bases from J, the gap between germline ends came to 11 bases. The CDR3 coding sequence is TGTGCCAGCAGCTGGACAGATTTGGAGCAGTACTTC. Its translation: CASSWTDLEQYF.

V usage is TRBV5-1 and J usage is TRBJ1-1, with unresolved D. CDR1 SGHRS and CDR2 YFSETQ come from the germline V gene. There are 15 residues in the CDR3. V was shortened by 1 base and J by 4 bases, with 14 bases between the two germline ends. CDR3 region: CASSLTREVVTEAFF. The CDR3 region has the DNA TGCGCCAGCAGCTTGACAAGGGAGGTCGTCACTGAAGCTTTCTTT.

The V and J genes are TRBV2 and TRBJ2-7; TRBD2 might be the D (6 bases). The CDR3 has 13 residues. Trimming removed 0 bases at V and 5 bases at J, with 8 bases between. Germline CDR1 SNHLY, CDR2 FYNNEI. The CDR3 DNA follows: TGTGCCAGCAGTGAAGCCCCGGGGGACGAGCAGTACTTC. It translates to CASSEAPGDEQYF.

The chain links TRBV7-9 to TRBJ1-4; D gene uncertain. V was trimmed by 0 bases and J by 2 bases, leaving 4 bases between them. Germline V gene lookup returns CDR1 SEHNR and CDR2 FQNEAQ (reference sequence). This CDR3 has 14 residues. CDR3 protein: CASSLARTNEKLFF. DNA for the CDR3: TGTGCCAGCAGCTTAGCGCGGACTAATGAAAAACTGTTTTTT.

V gene TRBV18 combines with J gene TRBJ2-1, with a weak D call TRBD1 (6 bases). Deletions cut 3 bases from V and 3 bases from J, with 12 bases between. In germline, CDR1 is KGHSH, CDR2 LQKENI. The CDR3 is 15 residues long. CDR3 DNA sequence: TGTGCCAGCTCACCCGAGGGGGAGCGCTACAATGAGCAGTTCTTC. Amino acids: CASSPEGERYNEQFF.

About this clone itself: One end of the junction does not line up with germline, which may come from a read error. The gene calls are TRBV28 and TRBJ2-7; 8 bases are a match to TRBD1. The CDR3 is made up of 18 amino acids. CDR1 and CDR2 (germline): MDHEN, SYDVKM. CDR3 loop: CASSLCSEEAGGSSEQYF. CDR3 DNA sequence: TGTGCCAGCAGTTTATGCTCCGAGGAGGCAGGGGGCTCCTCCGAGCAGTACTTC.

The chain has TRBV4-3 and TRBJ2-2, with unresolved D. CDR1 LGHNA and CDR2 YSLEER come from the germline V gene. V was trimmed by 0 bases and J by 3 bases, leaving 8 bases between them. The CDR3 sequence is 15 residues long. For the CDR3, the DNA is TGCGCCAGCAGCCAAGATCAGATGGACACCGGGGAGCTGTTTTTT. Amino acids: CASSQDQMDTGELFF.

CDR3 bases: TGTGCCAGCAGCCCGTCGTCTGGACATATGAACACTGAAGCTTTCTTT. As protein: CASSPSSGHMNTEAFF. The chain has TRBV7-6 and TRBJ1-1, with D possibly TRBD1 on 5 matching bases. This CDR3 has 16 residues. CDR1 and CDR2 (germline): SGHVS, FNYEAQ. Trimming took 5 bases from V and 0 from J, leaving 16 bases between them.

This CDR3 is CASSQDTGQGSEQYF. CDR3 nucleotide sequence: TGCGCCAGCAGCCAAGATACGGGACAGGGGAGTGAGCAGTACTTC. The chain employs TRBV4-3 and TRBJ2-7; 10 positions match TRBD1. J was trimmed by 7 bases and V by 0 bases; bases with no gene match: 6. Per the germline V gene, CDR1 is LGHNA and CDR2 is YSLEER. The CDR3 extends over 15 amino acids.

This chain connects TRBV6-1 to TRBJ1-5; possible D gene TRBD1, 6 bases. Germline lookup yields CDR1 MNHNS and CDR2 SASEGT. The V gene lost 3 bases and the J gene lost 7 bases, with 16 bases spanning the gap. The CDR3 spans 15 residues. The CDR3 DNA follows: TGTGCCAGCAGTGAGAGTGGACTTAGGGGGCAGCCCCAGCATTTT. It specifies CASSESGLRGQPQHF.